The sequence of this T cell receptor (beta chain) was determined in a study of cytomegalovirus exposure and HLA in healthy donors. Study results and limitations: Analyses of presence and absence presupposed an approximately uniform sequencing depth across donors. The Asian-associated ancestry cluster reportedly had fewer N-insertions than the roughly 670-donor mean in a later analysis. Productive status was seen about 87% or about 30% of the time for most TCR beta V segments in an earlier analysis. More than 150 TCR beta chains were listed as cytomegalovirus-associated.

Note on this clone: Its antigen is not known.

PCR primers comprised 60 Vbeta and 13 Jbeta primers. Measured with immunoSEQ multiplex PCR; TCRdb has only the in-frame clones, and not every one. Among more than 90,000 clones listed, under 90% were seen once. Sequencing used PBMCs. This TCR was sampled from a man aged 45 to 65 in good health and CMV-seronegative.

The CDR3 bases are TGTGCCAGCAGCCAGGGACTAGCGGGTAGCTACGAGCAGTACTTC. Translation: CASSQGLAGSYEQYF. The chain carries TRBV4-2 and TRBJ2-7; TRBD2 agrees at 12 bases. Germline assignment: CDR1 LGHNA and CDR2 YNFKEQ. This CDR3 is 15 amino acids long. The V gene end was trimmed by 3 bases and the J gene end by 3 bases; junction bases not matched to a gene: 3.